Following are 19 T cell receptor beta chains from one sample sequenced in a study of radiotherapy plus CTLA-4 blockade in lung cancer. Sequenced by immunoSEQ multiplex PCR; TCRdb stores in-frame clones only, minus some. The data show just under 60,000 clones, with 77% seen just once and 3.5% to 4% held by the top ten. The input for sequencing was peripheral blood, taken from a patient treated with radiotherapy plus ipilimumab. Source of these receptors: a human donor with non-small cell lung cancer who had a partial response to radiotherapy plus ipilimumab.

A few counts support this clone. This chain uses TRBV19 with TRBJ1-1; D call uncertain. Trimming left V 1 base short and J 3 bases short, with 6 bases between. Germline lookup yields CDR1 LNHDA and CDR2 SQIVND (reference sequence). The CDR3 totals 13 residues. The CDR3 coding sequence is TGTGCCAGTAGTATAGTGGCTGACACTGAAGCTTTCTTT. It encodes CASSIVADTEAFF.

The V and J genes are TRBV6-6 and TRBJ2-5; 8 bases fit TRBD2. Germline trimming cut 4 bases from V and 2 bases from J; bases unmatched to any gene: 3. CDR1 is MNHNY and CDR2 is SVGAGI in the germline V gene (reference sequence). This CDR3 is built from 14 residues. The CDR3 bases are TGTGCCAGCAGTTCGACTAGCGCGCAAGAGACCCAGTACTTC. Amino acids: CASSSTSAQETQYF.

This clone occurred a few times. V usage is TRBV10-2 and J usage is TRBJ1-1; D is unclear. CDR1 is WSHSY, CDR2 SAAADI, per germline. The CDR3 covers 13 residues. Between the trimmed V and J ends, which lost 7 bases and 5 bases, there was a span of 14 bases. CDR3 sequence reads: CASKDWRHTEAFF. The DNA of the CDR3 is TGCGCCAGCAAAGATTGGAGGCATACTGAAGCTTTCTTT.

In its sample, this clone was seen many times. The gene calls are TRBV25-1 and TRBJ1-4; TRBD1 matches at 8 bases. Germline trimming cut 3 bases from V and 8 bases from J; bases unmatched to any gene: 11. CDR1 and CDR2 from the germline V gene are MGHDK and SYGVNS. The CDR3 length is 16 residues. The CDR3 reads CASSEIWTGRWEKLFF. In nucleotides, the CDR3 is TGTGCCAGCAGTGAGATCTGGACAGGGAGATGGGAAAAACTGTTTTTT.

This clone has only a few counts. This chain connects TRBV2 to TRBJ2-7; TRBD1 matches 8 bases. Germline loops: CDR1 SNHLY, CDR2 FYNNEI. CDR3 length: 13 residues. CDR3 amino acids: CAGRTGLSYEQYF. The CDR3 DNA reads TGTGCTGGGAGGACAGGGCTCTCCTACGAGCAGTACTTC.

Only a few counts were recorded for this clone. The chain couples TRBV27 to TRBJ2-7; TRBD1 aligns across 9 bases. Germline V gene lookup returns CDR1 MNHEY and CDR2 SMNVEV (reference sequence). The CDR3 extends over 14 amino acids. J lost 1 base, V lost 4 bases, and 2 bases had no gene match. The DNA of the CDR3 is TGTGCCAGCAGTTGGGGACAGGGATCCTACGAGCAGTACTTC. Translating it yields CASSWGQGSYEQYF.

The chain employs TRBV6-5 and TRBJ1-3, with a weak D call TRBD1 (6 bases). Between the trimmed V and J ends, which lost 0 bases and 4 bases, there was a span of 10 bases. The CDR3 runs 15 residues. Looked up from germline, CDR1 is MNHEY and CDR2 is SVGAGI. The CDR3 sequence: CASSYSGGQGNTIYF. The CDR3 DNA is TGTGCCAGCAGTTACTCCGGGGGGCAAGGAAACACCATATATTTT.

This clone has a handful of counts. The J gene is TRBJ1-2, the V gene TRBV11-2; no clear D. Germline assignment: CDR1 SGHAT and CDR2 FQNNGV. Between the trimmed V and J ends, which lost 4 bases and 2 bases, there was a span of 11 bases. The CDR3 has 14 amino acids. The CDR3 region is CASSSDSINYGYTF. CDR3 in DNA: TGTGCCAGCAGCTCGGACTCAATCAACTATGGCTACACCTTC.

This clone was detected only once. The J gene is TRBJ1-5, the V gene TRBV19, with 8 bases fitting TRBD1. The CDR3 consists of 13 residues. V was pared by 6 bases and J by 7 bases, with 5 bases of the junction left unmatched. Germline CDR1 LNHDA, CDR2 SQIVND (reference sequence). The DNA for the CDR3 is TGTGCCAGTAGCCAGGACAGGGCACAGCCCCAGCATTTT. Its protein product is CASSQDRAQPQHF. The entire variable domain, with the rest obtained from reference TRBV19 and TRBJ1-5, is as follows: DGGITQSPKYLFRKEGQNVTLSCEQNLNHDAMYWYRQDPGQGLRLIYYSQIVNDFQKGDIAEGYSVSREKKESFPLTVTSAQKNPTAFYLCASSQDRAQPQHFGDGTRLSIL.

The J gene is TRBJ1-5, the V gene TRBV6-1, with 9 positions matching TRBD1. This CDR3 comprises 15 residues. Germline loops: CDR1 MNHNS, CDR2 SASEGT. The junction had 9 bases not matched to a gene; V was cut back by 5 bases and J by 7 bases. CDR3 DNA sequence: TGTGCCAGCAGTAGTGCGACAGGGGGGGAGCAGCCCCAGCATTTT. Encoded protein: CASSSATGGEQPQHF.

This chain joins TRBV27 and TRBJ1-1; no clear D gene. The CDR3 is made up of 13 amino acids. CDR1 and CDR2 (germline): MNHEY, SMNVEV (reference sequence). V was clipped by 4 bases and J by 0 bases, with 6 bases between them. CDR3 in amino acids: CASSSLLNTEAFF. The CDR3 coding sequence is TGTGCCAGCAGTTCCTTGTTGAACACTGAAGCTTTCTTT.

The chain has TRBV10-2 and TRBJ2-1; 7 bases map to TRBD1. The J segment lost 4 bases and the V segment lost 3 bases, leaving 6 bases of the junction unmatched. This CDR3 comprises 15 residues. From germline, CDR1 is WSHSY and CDR2 SAAADI. The CDR3 nucleotides are TGCGCCAGCAGTGACCCCGGGACAGCTTACAATGAGCAGTTCTTC. This codes for CASSDPGTAYNEQFF.

The chain carries TRBV9 and TRBJ2-5; D might be TRBD2 (6 bases). Germline-derived CDR1 and CDR2 are SGDLS and YYNGEE. The CDR3 consists of 14 residues. Between the trimmed V and J ends, which lost 6 bases and 5 bases, there was a span of 17 bases. The chain's CDR3 is CASTEGFLAETQYF. The CDR3 DNA reads as TGTGCCAGCACGGAGGGATTCCTGGCTGAGACCCAGTACTTC.

This sequence joins TRBV27 and TRBJ1-5; TRBD1 might be the D (5 bases). Germline V CDR1 and CDR2: MNHEY, SMNVEV (reference sequence). The V gene lost 0 bases and the J gene lost 2 bases, with 11 bases spanning the gap. The CDR3 has 16 amino acids. CDR3 protein: CASSLSPQGRNQPQHF. As DNA, the CDR3 is TGTGCCAGCAGTTTATCCCCGCAGGGTCGCAATCAGCCCCAGCATTTT.

V usage is TRBV19 and J usage is TRBJ2-3; perhaps TRBD2 as D (6 bases). This CDR3 spans 15 amino acids. V lost 3 bases and J lost 2, with 12 bases in between. CDR1 and CDR2 from the germline V gene are LNHDA and SQIVND (reference sequence). This CDR3 is CASSILANPTDTQYF. CDR3 in DNA: TGTGCCAGTAGTATCCTAGCGAACCCCACAGATACGCAGTATTTT.

This clone is a singleton in its sample. This rearrangement joins TRBV30 to TRBJ2-7, with TRBD1 identical over 8 bases. The CDR3 extends over 12 amino acids. The germline CDR1 and CDR2 sequences are GTSNPN and SVGIG (reference sequence). Trimming at V came to 5 bases and at J to 3 bases, leaving 3 bases not matched to a gene. The CDR3 bases are TGTGCCTGGGGACAGGGCAACTACGAGCAGTACTTC. Its protein product is CAWGQGNYEQYF.

V and J are TRBV5-4 and TRBJ1-6, with D tentatively TRBD1 (5 bases). Germline lookup yields CDR1 SGHNT and CDR2 YYREEE (reference sequence). The CDR3 sequence is 16 residues long. With 0 bases removed from V and 7 bases from J, the gap between germline ends came to 14 bases. The DNA of the CDR3 is TGTGCCAGCAGCTTGGTGGAAAATAGGGGAAATTCACCCCTCCACTTT. Its translation is CASSLVENRGNSPLHF.

This chain uses TRBV19 with TRBJ2-7; D gene unclear. This CDR3 comprises 11 residues. The germline V and J ends were trimmed by 5 bases and 4 bases, with 6 bases remaining between them. Germline CDR1 is LNHDA and CDR2 is SQIVND (reference sequence). The CDR3 here is CASSSFYEQYF. Written as DNA, the CDR3 is TGTGCCAGTAGTTCCTTTTACGAGCAGTACTTC.

V is TRBV27 and J is TRBJ1-6; D may be TRBD1 (6 bases). Per the germline V gene, CDR1 is MNHEY and CDR2 is SMNVEV (reference sequence). The CDR3 totals 15 residues. V dropped 3 bases and J dropped 6 bases, with 12 bases sitting between them. CDR3 amino acids: CASSFSGAGNSPLHF. For the CDR3, the DNA is TGTGCCAGCAGTTTTTCAGGGGCGGGTAATTCACCCCTCCACTTT.